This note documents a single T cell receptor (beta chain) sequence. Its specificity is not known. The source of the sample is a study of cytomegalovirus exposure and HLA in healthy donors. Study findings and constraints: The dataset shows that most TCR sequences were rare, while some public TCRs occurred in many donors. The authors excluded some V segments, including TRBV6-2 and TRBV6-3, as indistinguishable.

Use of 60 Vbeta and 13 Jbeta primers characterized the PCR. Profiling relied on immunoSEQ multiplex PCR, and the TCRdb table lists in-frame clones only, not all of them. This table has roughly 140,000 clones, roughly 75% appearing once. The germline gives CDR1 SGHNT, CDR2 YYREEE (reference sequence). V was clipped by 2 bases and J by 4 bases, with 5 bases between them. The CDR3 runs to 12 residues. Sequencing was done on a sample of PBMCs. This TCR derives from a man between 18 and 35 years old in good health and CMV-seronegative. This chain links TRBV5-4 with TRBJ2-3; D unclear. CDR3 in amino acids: CASSFGSDTQYF. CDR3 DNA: TGTGCCAGCAGCTTCGGGTCAGATACGCAGTATTTT. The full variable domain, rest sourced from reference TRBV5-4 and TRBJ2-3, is ETGVTQSPTHLIKTRGQQVTLRCSSQSGHNTVSWYQQALGQGPQFIFQYYREEENGRGNFPPRFSGLQFPNYSSELNVNALELDDSALYLCASSFGSDTQYFGPGTRLTVL.